This T cell receptor beta chain emerged from a study of T cell responses to AZD1222 COVID-19 vaccine. Produced via immunoSEQ multiplex PCR; TCRdb's table is partial and in-frame only. The sample has over 85,000 clones, 94% seen once. The CDR3 spans 15 residues. Germline loops: CDR1 SGDLS, CDR2 YYNGEE. V lost 0 bases and J lost 2, with 11 bases in between. This receptor was identified in an adult who received the AZD1222 COVID-19 vaccine. V and J are TRBV9 and TRBJ2-5; tentatively, D is TRBD2 (5 bases). The sequencing here drew on peripheral blood, taken 28 days after the second AZD1222 dose. In DNA, the CDR3 is TGTGCCAGCAGCGTAGCGGGATCATATCAAGAGACCCAGTACTTC. Protein sequence: CASSVAGSYQETQYF.